The 7 T cell receptor beta chains below were found in one sample sequenced in a study of blood T cell repertoires in COVID-19. The protocol was immunoSEQ multiplex PCR, while the TCRdb copy is restricted to in-frame clones and leaves out a portion. The table includes about 280,000 clones, about four fifths detected once. Sequencing was carried out using peripheral blood. The receptors originated from a woman aged 45-65 years who had recovered from COVID-19.

The rearrangement joins TRBV5-4 to TRBJ2-3; a possible D gene is TRBD1 (7 bases). Germline V gene sequence: CDR1 SGHNT, CDR2 YYREEE (reference sequence). V was shortened by 2 bases and J by 5 bases, with 15 bases between the two germline ends. The CDR3 extends over 15 amino acids. The CDR3 coding sequence is TGTGCCAGCAGCTTCAGGGCAGGGGGGCAAGATACGCAGTATTTT. Encoded protein: CASSFRAGGQDTQYF.

The chain carries TRBV21-1 and TRBJ2-3; no check of the table's D call, TRBD2, against the DNA was made. TRBV21-1 corresponds to a pseudogene. The CDR3 totals 17 residues. CDR3 coding DNA: TGTGCCAGCAGCACGGGAGTCGGGAACAAATTTCCAGATACGCAGTATTTT. It encodes CASSTGVGNKFPDTQYF.

A few counts support this clone. In nucleotides, the CDR3 is TGCGCCAGCAGCCAAGAGCCGGCGGGAGTAGTATACGAGCAGTACTTC. Encoded protein: CASSQEPAGVVYEQYF. The V call is TRBV4-3, the J call TRBJ2-7; 7 nucleotides align to TRBD2. This CDR3 contains 16 residues. Looked up from germline, CDR1 is LGHNA and CDR2 is YSLEER. The ends lost 0 bases at V and 4 bases at J; junction bases unmatched: 9.

The chain employs TRBV28 and TRBJ2-7, with 11 bases aligning to TRBD1. This CDR3 has 14 amino acids. J gave up 6 bases and V 5 bases, and 6 bases lay outside the gene matches. Germline V gene sequence: CDR1 MDHEN, CDR2 SYDVKM. The CDR3 loop is CASSPGTGGFEQYF. The CDR3 DNA follows: TGTGCCAGCAGTCCCGGGACAGGGGGGTTCGAGCAGTACTTC.

The chain couples TRBV9 to TRBJ2-3; 10 bases match TRBD2. This CDR3 is built from 16 residues. Trimming at V came to 0 bases and at J to 4 bases, leaving 5 bases not matched to a gene. Germline V gene data show CDR1 as SGDLS and CDR2 as YYNGEE. In nucleotides, the CDR3 is TGTGCCAGCAGCGTAGTGGAGCGGGGGGGCTCAGATACGCAGTATTTT. It encodes CASSVVERGGSDTQYF.

The gene calls are TRBV4-3 and TRBJ2-7; 9 positions agree with TRBD2. The CDR3 extends over 16 amino acids. Germline trimming cut 0 bases from V and 3 bases from J; bases unmatched to any gene: 6. Germline V gene data show CDR1 as LGHNA and CDR2 as YSLEER. The CDR3 DNA reads as TGCGCCAGCAGCCAAGATCTCGGGACTAGCTTCTACGAGCAGTACTTC. Its translation: CASSQDLGTSFYEQYF.

The chain has TRBV23-1 and TRBJ2-7; D is perhaps TRBD2 (6 bases). TRBV23-1 belongs to the ORF category, with a function that is uncertain. This CDR3 spans 16 amino acids. V dropped 3 bases and J dropped 1 base, with 16 bases sitting between them. The CDR3 region has the DNA TGCGCCAGCAGTCATGCCGTTGGGACTTATTCCTACGAGCAGTACTTC. Protein sequence: CASSHAVGTYSYEQYF.